The 5 T cell receptor beta chains reported below all come from one sample, sequenced in a study of blood T cell repertoires in COVID-19. TCRdb's copy holds only in-frame clones and misses some; the assay was immunoSEQ multiplex PCR. This table has over 200,000 clones, 86% appearing once. The sequenced sample was PBMCs or T cells enriched from blood (not recorded which). Source of these receptors: a man aged 18 to 30 who had recovered from COVID-19.

The chain carries TRBV30 and TRBJ1-6, with TRBD1 matching 9 bases. Unmatched junction bases numbered 11, after V lost 4 bases and J lost 7 bases. The CDR3 contains 16 residues. Per germline, CDR1 GTSNPN and CDR2 SVGIG (reference sequence). In nucleotides, the CDR3 is TGTGCCTGGACCTCCCGGGACAGGGTAGGAAATTCACCCCTCCACTTT. Translation gives CAWTSRDRVGNSPLHF.

The chain has TRBV19 and TRBJ2-7; TRBD1 might be the D (7 bases). CDR3 length: 15 amino acids. Germline V CDR1 and CDR2: LNHDA, SQIVND (reference sequence). The germline V and J ends were trimmed by 6 bases and 5 bases, with 20 bases remaining between them. Written as DNA, the CDR3 is TGTGCCAGTAGCGGGGGAGACAGGGTAAACGACGAGCAGTACTTC. This encodes CASSGGDRVNDEQYF.

The V gene is TRBV28, the J gene TRBJ1-1; D not certain. CDR3 size: 13 residues. Germline CDR1 MDHEN, CDR2 SYDVKM. Trimming pared 6 bases from V and 0 bases from J, leaving 8 bases between. Here the CDR3 reads CASRRVLNTEAFF. The CDR3 DNA sequence: TGTGCCAGCAGACGGGTACTGAACACTGAAGCTTTCTTT.

The chain has TRBV28 and TRBJ2-7; D is perhaps TRBD1 (6 bases). With 2 bases removed from V and 2 bases from J, the gap between germline ends came to 7 bases. CDR1 and CDR2 from the germline V gene are MDHEN and SYDVKM. The length of the CDR3 is 13 residues. The CDR3 DNA follows: TGTGCCAGCAGTTTACCAGGGGCCTACGAGCAGTACTTC. The encoded protein is CASSLPGAYEQYF.

This clone was seen a few times. The chain employs TRBV5-1 and TRBJ1-4; 9 nucleotides agree with TRBD1. After removal of 0 bases from V and 11 bases from J, the junction contained 2 bases not matched to a gene. The germline V gene encodes CDR1 SGHRS and CDR2 YFSETQ. The CDR3 is 13 residues long. The CDR3 coding sequence is TGCGCCAGCAGCTTGGACAGGGGGCTTAAACTGTTTTTT. Encoded protein: CASSLDRGLKLFF.